The present T cell receptor beta chain was sequenced within a study of T-cell reconstitution after alpha-beta-depleted transplantation in children. General study results and limits: Expanded graft clones numbering several hundred reportedly gave rise to alpha-beta T cells about two months after transplant. One year after transplant, T-cell counts and diversity came mostly from newly produced T cells. Surviving recipient cells, namely T cells and thymic progenitors, were the source of high day-60 TCRbeta diversity in some patients.

CDR1 ENHRY and CDR2 SYGVKD come from the germline V gene. V was cut by 3 bases and J by 0 bases, with 15 bases left in between. The CDR3 extends over 17 amino acids. This clonotype was seen more than once but under ten times. The antigen remains unidentified. The TCRbeta library incorporated unique molecular identifiers. TCRdb analysed the PCR reads with MiXCR anew, one entry per CDR3 protein. Here the sample spans 550,000 to 800,000 distinct CDR3 sequences, under 15% being singletons. The receptor was isolated from a girl aged 2-10 years with congenital amegakaryocytic thrombocytopenia, due to receive a stem cell transplant. Sequenced here: PBMCs, sampled before TCRalphabeta/CD19-depleted stem cell transplant. The chain employs TRBV10-3 and TRBJ1-5; D perhaps matches TRBD1 (6 bases). The chain's CDR3 is CAISENRESGSNQPQHF. The CDR3, as DNA: TGTGCCATCAGTGAAAACAGGGAATCTGGTAGCAATCAGCCCCAGCATTTT.